This TCR beta chain was sequenced in a study of cytomegalovirus exposure and HLA in healthy donors. Broader study findings: TRBV6-2, TRBV6-3 and some other V segments were unresolvable in 87-base-pair reads. Later analysis identified some 16,000 TCR beta sequences associated with HLA alleles, using a false discovery rate threshold of 0.05. Researchers reported in a later analysis that common viral pathogens appeared linked to several top clusters.

Notes on this clone: Its specificity is unknown.

With 60 Vbeta and 13 Jbeta primers, the PCR was carried out. The repertoire was sequenced with immunoSEQ multiplex PCR; TCRdb's copy has only in-frame clones and lacks some. The sample consists of 200,000 to 250,000 clones, around 89% of them appearing once. V gave up 0 bases and J gave up 2 bases, with 15 bases separating them. The CDR3 loop spans 17 amino acids. The receptor was isolated from a woman aged 18 to 35 in good health and CMV-seronegative. Sequencing was performed on PBMCs. This chain links TRBV5-3 with TRBJ1-3; a possible D gene is TRBD1 (5 bases). TRBV5-3 is annotated as an ORF whose role is uncertain. CDR3 protein: CARSLAGGLEAGNTIYF. In DNA, the CDR3 is TGTGCCAGAAGCTTGGCCGGGGGTCTCGAGGCTGGAAACACCATATATTTT.